Shown below are 29 T cell receptor beta chains from a single sample sequenced in a study of control samples from healthy donors and cancer patients. The repertoire was sequenced with immunoSEQ multiplex PCR; TCRdb's copy has only in-frame clones and lacks some. The sample has almost 90,000 clones, about 84% seen once. Sequencing was performed on blood. Every receptor here comes from a woman in her forties in good health.

The rearrangement joins TRBV19 to TRBJ2-7; D is ambiguous. Germline V gene sequence: CDR1 LNHDA, CDR2 SQIVND (reference sequence). The ends were cut back, 3 bases at V and 2 bases at J, with 8 bases in the middle. The CDR3 consists of 13 residues. The CDR3 DNA is TGTGCCAGTAGTATTGGTATTACCTACGAGCAGTACTTC. Its translation is CASSIGITYEQYF.

The chain is built from TRBV5-5 and TRBJ1-5; 7 bases are shared with TRBD1. Trimming at V came to 2 bases and at J to 6 bases, leaving 5 bases not matched to a gene. The CDR3 contains 14 residues. CDR1 is SGHKS and CDR2 is YYEKEE in the germline V gene (reference sequence). The CDR3 sequence is CASSFDRVAQPQHF. For the CDR3, the DNA is TGTGCCAGCAGCTTCGACAGGGTGGCTCAGCCCCAGCATTTT.

The chain recombines TRBV4-3 with TRBJ2-5; 7 bases fit TRBD2. Germline loops: CDR1 LGHNA, CDR2 YSLEER. This CDR3 contains 20 residues. Trimming removed 1 base from V and 3 bases from J; junction bases left unmatched: 20. CDR3 residues: CASSQVSALTSSHNKETQYF. The CDR3 DNA follows: TGCGCCAGCAGCCAAGTCTCAGCCTTGACTAGCAGCCATAATAAAGAGACCCAGTACTTC.

V gene TRBV7-2 combines with J gene TRBJ1-2, with 9 bases lining up with TRBD1. With V trimmed by 1 base and J by 8 bases, 8 bases remained unmatched. Germline assignment: CDR1 SGHTA and CDR2 FQGNSA. This CDR3 is built from 15 residues. CDR3 nucleotide sequence: TGTGCCAGCAGCTTAGTTATGGGACAGGGATTCGGCTACACCTTC. This sequence encodes CASSLVMGQGFGYTF.

Only a few counts were recorded for this clone. The chain recombines TRBV30 with TRBJ2-1; D unclear. The V and J ends lost 0 bases and 2 bases respectively, with 11 bases between them. In germline, CDR1 is GTSNPN, CDR2 SVGIG (reference sequence). The CDR3 covers 15 residues. CDR3 nucleotides: TGTGCCTGGAGTGTCCGGCTACTCACCTACAATGAGCAGTTCTTC. It is translated as CAWSVRLLTYNEQFF.

The J gene is TRBJ1-2, the V gene TRBV12-5; D is perhaps TRBD1 (5 bases). Germline loops: CDR1 LGHNT, CDR2 FRNRAP. This CDR3 region has 13 residues. Trimming stripped 6 bases from V and 0 bases from J, with 8 bases between. The CDR3 nucleotides read TGTGCTAGTGGGCAGGGTGCTAACTATGGCTACACCTTC. This encodes CASGQGANYGYTF.

The rearrangement uses TRBV6-1 and TRBJ1-1; the D is unclear. V was shortened by 2 bases and J by 0 bases, with 22 bases between the two germline ends. Looked up from germline, CDR1 is MNHNS and CDR2 is SASEGT. The CDR3 spans 19 residues. CDR3 loop: CASSEYSWAGTTMNTEAFF. CDR3 DNA sequence: TGTGCCAGCAGTGAATATTCTTGGGCAGGAACCACCATGAACACTGAAGCTTTCTTT.

The gene calls are TRBV6-2 or TRBV6-3 and TRBJ2-1; D gene ambiguous. CDR1 and CDR2 (germline): MNHEY, SVGEGT. V was trimmed by 5 bases and J by 4 bases, leaving 15 bases between them. The CDR3 is 15 amino acids. The CDR3 spells CASSPLAFPYNEQFF. In DNA form, the CDR3 reads TGTGCCAGCAGTCCCTTGGCGTTTCCTTACAATGAGCAGTTCTTC.

The chain has TRBV25-1 and TRBJ2-1; 8 bases are a match to TRBD1. Unmatched junction bases numbered 4, after V lost 4 bases and J lost 2 bases. From germline, CDR1 is MGHDK and CDR2 SYGVNS. CDR3 size: 15 residues. This chain's CDR3 is CASSVRTGTYNEQFF. The CDR3 nucleotides are TGTGCCAGCAGTGTCAGGACAGGGACCTACAATGAGCAGTTCTTC.

The chain uses TRBV6-5 and TRBJ1-1; D unresolved. The CDR3 has 14 residues. The germline V and J ends were trimmed by 7 bases and 2 bases, with 14 bases remaining between them. The germline V gene encodes CDR1 MNHEY and CDR2 SVGAGI. CDR3 protein: CASKSVVANTEAFF. The CDR3 DNA reads as TGTGCCAGCAAATCTGTGGTCGCAAACACTGAAGCTTTCTTT.

The chain combines TRBV6-5 with TRBJ1-5, with D unclear. The germline CDR1 and CDR2 sequences are MNHEY and SVGAGI. The CDR3 extends over 12 amino acids. Trimming took 6 bases from V and 1 from J, leaving 4 bases between them. CDR3: CASRDSNQPQHF. The CDR3 DNA reads TGTGCCAGCAGGGACAGCAATCAGCCCCAGCATTTT.

The rearrangement joins TRBV4-2 to TRBJ2-3; D is uncertain. The CDR3 contains 14 residues. Trimming shortened V by 0 bases and J by 0 bases, and 4 bases separated the two germline ends. Germline CDR1 LGHNA, CDR2 YNFKEQ. The CDR3 protein is CASSQDPSTDTQYF. In nucleotides, the CDR3 is TGTGCCAGCAGCCAAGACCCCAGCACAGATACGCAGTATTTT.

V and J are TRBV6-5 and TRBJ1-1; 7 bases fit TRBD1. After removal of 8 bases from V and 2 bases from J, the junction contained 8 bases not matched to a gene. CDR3 length equals 14 residues. Germline V CDR1 and CDR2: MNHEY, SVGAGI. In nucleotides, the CDR3 is TGTGCCAGCGGGGACAGCAACCCTAACACTGAAGCTTTCTTT. It translates to CASGDSNPNTEAFF.

About this clone: Other DNA sequences in the sample encode the same CDR3. The rearrangement uses TRBV9 and TRBJ1-1, with D unresolved. Germline V CDR1 and CDR2: SGDLS, YYNGEE. The CDR3 sequence is 13 residues long. V was clipped by 0 bases and J by 1 base, with 4 bases between them. CDR3 bases: TGTGCCAGCAGCGTAGATGGGAACACTGAAGCTTTCTTT. Translating it yields CASSVDGNTEAFF.

The V gene is TRBV14, the J gene TRBJ1-1; TRBD1 is a possible D gene (6 bases). V was pared by 6 bases and J by 4 bases, with 15 bases between. Germline V gene sequence: CDR1 SGHDN, CDR2 FVKESK. The CDR3 is made up of 14 amino acids. CDR3 loop: CASRKQGLGTEAFF. CDR3 bases: TGTGCCAGCAGGAAGCAGGGGTTGGGCACTGAAGCTTTCTTT.

This chain joins TRBV30 and TRBJ1-4, with D perhaps matching TRBD1 (6 bases). The V gene's germline CDR1 is GTSNPN and CDR2 SVGIG (reference sequence). CDR3 length equals 15 residues. V was shortened by 2 bases and J by 0 bases, with 10 bases between the two germline ends. The CDR3 nucleotides are TGTGCCTGGAGTTTAGGGGGATCAACTAATGAAAAACTGTTTTTT. Translation: CAWSLGGSTNEKLFF. Drawing the rest from reference TRBV30 and TRBJ1-4, the complete variable domain is SQTIHQWPATLVQPVGSPLSLECTVEGTSNPNLYWYRQAAGRGLQLLFYSVGIGQISSEVPQNLSASRPQDRQFILSSKKLLLSDSGFYLCAWSLGGSTNEKLFFGSGTQLSVL.

The J gene is TRBJ1-1, the V gene TRBV2, with 8 bases lining up with TRBD1. The junction had 5 bases not matched to a gene; V was cut back by 4 bases and J by 4 bases. This CDR3 region has 14 residues. The germline V gene encodes CDR1 SNHLY and CDR2 FYNNEI. Here the CDR3 reads CASSAQGAVTEAFF. CDR3 DNA: TGTGCCAGCAGTGCGCAGGGGGCGGTCACTGAAGCTTTCTTT.

The V call is TRBV7-9, the J call TRBJ2-7; D unresolved. CDR3 size: 15 residues. V was trimmed by 4 bases and J by 0 bases, leaving 13 bases between them. Per the germline V gene, CDR1 is SEHNR and CDR2 is FQNEAQ (reference sequence). CDR3: CASSSQMGYSYEQYF. The CDR3 nucleotides read TGTGCCAGCAGCTCCCAGATGGGGTACTCCTACGAGCAGTACTTC.

The chain is built from TRBV5-5 and TRBJ1-2, with TRBD1 matching over 8 bases. The V and J ends lost 4 bases and 8 bases, in that order; junction bases with no gene match: 4. This CDR3 is 12 amino acids long. CDR1 is SGHKS and CDR2 is YYEKEE in the germline V gene (reference sequence). CDR3 region: CASSQTGEGYTF. DNA for the CDR3: TGTGCCAGCAGCCAGACAGGGGAGGGCTACACCTTC. Complete variable domain (other parts from reference TRBV5-5 and TRBJ1-2): DAGVTQSPTHLIKTRGQQVTLRCSPISGHKSVSWYQQVLGQGPQFIFQYYEKEERGRGNFPDRFSARQFPNYSSELNVNALLLGDSALYLCASSQTGEGYTFGSGTRLTVV.

The V and J genes are TRBV4-3 and TRBJ1-1, with a tentative D call TRBD1 (6 bases). Germline V CDR1 and CDR2: LGHNA, YSLEER. V lost 5 bases and J 0 bases, leaving 10 bases between the germline ends. The CDR3 is made up of 14 amino acids. CDR3 coding DNA: TGCGCCAGCAGCGGAGGGGGGTTGAACACTGAAGCTTTCTTT. It specifies CASSGGGLNTEAFF.

A remark on this clone: The DNA is omitted, as the CDR3 cannot be located on it reliably, and the CDR3 follows TCRdb's listing. The chain recombines TRBV7-3 with TRBJ2-3. The CDR3 is 15 amino acids long, termini counted. Per the germline V gene, CDR1 is SGHTA and CDR2 is FQGTGA. CDR3 residues: CASSFGPGRTDTQYF.

Only a few counts were recorded for this clone. V is TRBV5-1 and J is TRBJ1-5, with D maybe TRBD1 (5 bases). The CDR3 sequence is 15 residues long. CDR1 SGHRS and CDR2 YFSETQ come from the germline V gene. Trimming took 4 bases from V and 0 from J, leaving 11 bases between them. CDR3 DNA: TGCGCCAGCAGCCCGGACGGACATAGCAATCAGCCCCAGCATTTT. Translated: CASSPDGHSNQPQHF.

The V gene is TRBV5-1, the J gene TRBJ2-5, with unresolved D. V lost 4 bases and J lost 5, with 15 bases in between. The length of the CDR3 is 14 residues. Germline lookup yields CDR1 SGHRS and CDR2 YFSETQ. The CDR3 bases are TGCGCCAGCAGCCCTGGTTTCCAGGCGGAGACCCAGTACTTC. It yields the protein CASSPGFQAETQYF.

This rearrangement joins TRBV5-1 to TRBJ1-4, with D possibly being TRBD1 (5 bases). Trimming stripped 7 bases from V and 2 bases from J, with 9 bases between. The CDR3 covers 13 residues. Germline assignment: CDR1 SGHRS and CDR2 YFSETQ. CDR3 sequence: CASGPGTNEKLFF. The CDR3 DNA is TGCGCCAGCGGACCAGGGACTAATGAAAAACTGTTTTTT.

The chain is built from TRBV7-2 and TRBJ1-3; the match to TRBD1 covers 12 bases. Germline assignment: CDR1 SGHTA and CDR2 FQGNSA. V dropped 0 bases and J dropped 6; count of bases not matched to a gene: 3. The CDR3 sequence is 16 residues long. CDR3 amino acids: CASSLAGTGGLNTIYF. CDR3 sequence (DNA): TGTGCCAGCAGCTTAGCCGGGACAGGGGGCCTAAACACCATATATTTT.

The genes are TRBV5-1 and TRBJ2-2; D call uncertain. Trimming removed 1 base at V and 3 bases at J, with 13 bases between. CDR1 and CDR2 from the germline V gene are SGHRS and YFSETQ. The CDR3 extends over 16 amino acids. CDR3 DNA sequence: TGCGCCAGCAGCTTGTTTGGGTCTAGGGACACCGGGGAGCTGTTTTTT. Translating it yields CASSLFGSRDTGELFF.

CDR3 DNA sequence: TGTGCCAGCAGATCAAGGGTGGAGAACACTGAAGCTTTCTTT. Translation: CASRSRVENTEAFF. The rearrangement uses TRBV7-2 and TRBJ1-1; D not certain. Germline loops: CDR1 SGHTA, CDR2 FQGNSA. The CDR3 consists of 14 residues. Trimming pared 6 bases from V and 1 base from J, leaving 12 bases between.

This clone appeared a few times. V gene TRBV2 combines with J gene TRBJ1-5; D gene unclear. V dropped 0 bases and J dropped 0 bases, with 3 bases sitting between them. The CDR3 has 14 amino acids. Germline V gene lookup returns CDR1 SNHLY and CDR2 FYNNEI. This CDR3 reads CASSEAGSNQPQHF. CDR3 nucleotide sequence: TGTGCCAGCAGTGAAGCGGGTAGCAATCAGCCCCAGCATTTT.

The chain joins TRBV19 to TRBJ1-5; D is perhaps TRBD1 (5 bases). V was clipped by 6 bases and J by 0 bases, with 12 bases between them. CDR3 length: 15 amino acids. Germline V gene data show CDR1 as LNHDA and CDR2 as SQIVND (reference sequence). In nucleotides, the CDR3 is TGTGCCAGTAGCCAAATTGGACATAGCAATCAGCCCCAGCATTTT. It codes for CASSQIGHSNQPQHF.